The rows below give T cell receptor beta chains drawn from one sample of a study of blood T cell repertoires in COVID-19. Clones were sequenced by immunoSEQ multiplex PCR, and TCRdb holds only the in-frame ones, with some missing. The sample includes 150,000 to 160,000 clones, 91% of them seen just once. What was sequenced was peripheral blood. The source is a man over 45 with acute or convalescent COVID-19. The CDR3 runs from the conserved cysteine through the conserved F or W. The order of the fields is CDR3 protein, CDR3 DNA, V gene, J gene, D gene, clone size. D genes are given only for firm matches. The size of a clone is reported for some rows only, either as once, few or many, or as a class for expanded clones.

CASSLVGGSNQPQHF,TGCGCCAGCAGCTTGGTAGGGGGCAGCAATCAGCCCCAGCATTTT,TRBV5-1,TRBJ1-5,TRBD1,.
CASSQGLAGGPSTDTQYF,TGCGCCAGCAGCCAGGGACTAGCGGGGGGGCCAAGCACAGATACGCAGTATTTT,TRBV4-1,TRBJ2-3,TRBD2,.
CASSVATSDRGQAETQYF,TGTGCCAGCAGCGTAGCTACCTCGGACAGAGGCCAAGCGGAGACCCAGTACTTC,TRBV9,TRBJ2-5,.,.
CASSIRPSSYNEQFF,TGTGCCAGTAGTATCCGACCTAGCTCCTACAATGAGCAGTTCTTC,TRBV19,TRBJ2-1,.,.
CASSQGGTGDNEQFF,TGTGCCAGCAGCCAAGGCGGGACAGGGGACAATGAGCAGTTCTTC,TRBV3-1/TRBV3-2,TRBJ2-1,TRBD1,.
CATRPLDRGNRNTIYF,TGTGCCACCAGACCATTAGACAGGGGGAATCGAAACACCATATATTTT,TRBV24-1,TRBJ1-3,TRBD1,.
CASSFLGATNEKLFF,TGTGCCAGCAGTTTTCTCGGGGCAACTAATGAAAAACTGTTTTTT,TRBV27,TRBJ1-4,.,.
CASRLDTGELFF,TGTGCCAGCAGACTAGACACCGGGGAGCTGTTTTTT,TRBV27,TRBJ2-2,.,.
CASSGQDTGYTF,TGTGCCAGCAGTGGCCAGGACACGGGCTACACCTTC,TRBV2,TRBJ1-2,.,.
CASSPHWGGGLSYEQYF,TGTGCCAGCAGCCCTCATTGGGGCGGGGGACTCTCCTACGAGCAGTACTTC,TRBV11-2,TRBJ2-7,TRBD2,.
CASSQDWDRGTNEKLFF,TGCGCCAGCAGCCAAGATTGGGACAGGGGAACTAATGAAAAACTGTTTTTT,TRBV4-1,TRBJ1-4,TRBD1,.
CASSDRAYSNQPQHF,TGTGCCAGCAGCGACAGAGCCTATAGCAATCAGCCCCAGCATTTT,TRBV7-2,TRBJ1-5,.,.
CASSLMGSSYNEQFF,TGTGCCAGCAGCTTAATGGGGAGCTCCTACAATGAGCAGTTCTTC,TRBV7-3,TRBJ2-1,.,.
CASSLGQGGHYEQYF,TGTGCCAGCAGCTTAGGACAGGGGGGCCATTACGAGCAGTACTTC,TRBV7-2,TRBJ2-7,TRBD1,.
CATSEYEDTEAFF,TGTGCCACCAGTGAGTACGAGGACACTGAAGCTTTCTTT,TRBV24-1,TRBJ1-1,.,.
CASSISPRGYYGYTF,TGTGCCAGTAGTATAAGCCCCAGGGGATATTATGGCTACACCTTC,TRBV19,TRBJ1-2,.,.
CASSMAGITEAFF,TGTGCCAGTAGTATGGCAGGCATCACTGAAGCTTTCTTT,TRBV19,TRBJ1-1,.,.
CASSLYPGAYNSPLHF,TGTGCCAGCAGCTTGTATCCGGGTGCCTATAATTCACCCCTCCACTTT,TRBV5-6,TRBJ1-6,.,.
CASSPPTAQGARNIQYF,TGTGCCAGCTCACCGCCCACCGCCCAGGGGGCACGAAACATTCAGTACTTC,TRBV18,TRBJ2-4,TRBD1,once
CATSRGGQGNQPQHF,TGTGCCACCAGCAGAGGGGGACAGGGCAATCAGCCCCAGCATTTT,TRBV15,TRBJ1-5,TRBD1,.
CASSEYRTAYGYTF,TGCGCCAGCAGCGAGTACCGGACAGCCTATGGCTACACCTTC,TRBV5-1,TRBJ1-2,.,.
CASLGRLQGEQFF,TGTGCCTCTTTGGGCCGACTACAGGGTGAGCAGTTCTTC,TRBV10-3,TRBJ2-1,.,once
CASSTDRPYYGYTF,TGTGCCAGCTCTACCGACAGGCCATACTATGGCTACACCTTC,TRBV27,TRBJ1-2,.,once